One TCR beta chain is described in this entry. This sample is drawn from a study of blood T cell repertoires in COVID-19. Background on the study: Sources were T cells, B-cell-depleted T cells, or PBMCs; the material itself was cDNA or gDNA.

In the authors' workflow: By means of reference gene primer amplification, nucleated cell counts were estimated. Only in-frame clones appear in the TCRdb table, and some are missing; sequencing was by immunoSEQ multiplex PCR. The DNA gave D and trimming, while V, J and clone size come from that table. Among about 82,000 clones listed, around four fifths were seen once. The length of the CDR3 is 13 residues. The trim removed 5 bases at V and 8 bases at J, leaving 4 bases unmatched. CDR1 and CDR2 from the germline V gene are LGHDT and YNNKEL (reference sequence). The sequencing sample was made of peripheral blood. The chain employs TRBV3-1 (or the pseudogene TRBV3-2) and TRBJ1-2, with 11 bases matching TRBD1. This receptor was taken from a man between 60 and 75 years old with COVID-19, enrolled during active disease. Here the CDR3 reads CASSGQGAGGYTF. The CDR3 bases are TGTGCCAGCAGCGGACAGGGGGCTGGGGGCTACACCTTC.